This passage covers 16 T cell receptor beta chains from one sample sequenced in a study of T cell responses to AZD1222 COVID-19 vaccine. Clones were read by immunoSEQ multiplex PCR, and TCRdb kept only the in-frame ones, dropping some. The data hold some 100,000 clones, with around nine tenths observed a single time. The material was peripheral blood, obtained on day 0 of AZD1222 vaccination. These receptors originate from an adult in good health.

The chain couples TRBV7-9 to TRBJ2-1; possibly TRBD1 or TRBD2 for D (6 bases each). The CDR3 totals 15 residues. V was cut by 2 bases and J by 9 bases, with 17 bases left in between. CDR1 is SEHNR and CDR2 is FQNEAQ in the germline V gene (reference sequence). As DNA, the CDR3 is TGTGCCAGCAGCTTAAGGAGACTAGGGGGGTTTGAGCAGTTCTTC. It is translated as CASSLRRLGGFEQFF.

J is TRBJ1-1 and V is TRBV6-5; tentative D call: TRBD1 (5 bases). The CDR3 extends over 15 amino acids. V was shortened by 6 bases and J by 1 base, with 15 bases between the two germline ends. Germline V CDR1 and CDR2: MNHEY, SVGAGI. This chain's CDR3 is CASSFSQGGNTEAFF. Written as DNA, the CDR3 is TGTGCCAGCAGCTTTTCCCAGGGCGGGAACACTGAAGCTTTCTTT.

This rearrangement joins TRBV18 to TRBJ2-2; 8 bases are shared with TRBD1. The germline V gene encodes CDR1 KGHSH and CDR2 LQKENI. The CDR3 length is 17 residues. J gave up 5 bases and V 3 bases, and 11 bases lay outside the gene matches. The CDR3 nucleotides are TGTGCCAGCTCACCCCTACCCGGGACAGGAGTAACCGGGGAGCTGTTTTTT. Its protein product is CASSPLPGTGVTGELFF.

This chain uses TRBV5-5 with TRBJ2-3, with D unclear. Germline loops: CDR1 SGHKS, CDR2 YYEKEE (reference sequence). V shed 4 bases and J shed 4 bases, with 16 bases lying between them. The CDR3 contains 15 residues. The CDR3 region is CASSLGSQVPDTQYF. DNA for the CDR3: TGTGCCAGCAGCCTAGGCAGCCAGGTTCCAGATACGCAGTATTTT.

The chain is built from TRBV4-1 and TRBJ1-1, with unresolved D. V shed 4 bases and J shed 0 bases, with 18 bases lying between them. The CDR3 has 17 residues. CDR1 is MGHRA, CDR2 YSYEKL, per germline. The CDR3 spells CASSPQEGSFVNTEAFF. CDR3 DNA sequence: TGCGCCAGCAGCCCGCAGGAGGGCAGTTTCGTGAACACTGAAGCTTTCTTT.

The gene calls are TRBV2 and TRBJ2-7, with a possible D match to TRBD2 (5 bases). V was trimmed by 6 bases and J by 1 base, leaving 10 bases between them. The CDR3 covers 13 residues. The germline CDR1 and CDR2 sequences are SNHLY and FYNNEI. CDR3 bases: TGTGCCAGCAGATCGGGGTCATCCTACGAGCAGTACTTC. It translates to CASRSGSSYEQYF. The whole variable domain, filled in from reference TRBV2 and TRBJ2-7, reads EPEVTQTPSHQVTQMGQEVILRCVPISNHLYFYWYRQILGQKVEFLVSFYNNEISEKSEIFDDQFSVERPDGSNFTLKIRSTKLEDSAMYFCASRSGSSYEQYFGPGTRLTVT.

This clone has a single count. The chain joins TRBV6-1 to TRBJ1-1; possible D gene TRBD1, 5 bases. The CDR3 totals 13 residues. With 6 bases removed from V and 2 bases from J, the gap between germline ends came to 10 bases. The germline V gene has CDR1 MNHNS and CDR2 SASEGT. The CDR3 nucleotides are TGTGCCAGCAGCCACCGGGACAACACTGAAGCTTTCTTT. Protein product: CASSHRDNTEAFF.

This chain connects TRBV7-9 to TRBJ1-4; D unclear. Looked up from germline, CDR1 is SEHNR and CDR2 is FQNEAQ (reference sequence). The V end lost 1 base, the J end lost 8 bases, and 14 bases lay between the germline ends. This CDR3 spans 15 amino acids. CDR3 nucleotide sequence: TGTGCCAGCAGCTTAGAAGGGATAAAGTTCGAAAAACTGTTTTTT. This gives the protein CASSLEGIKFEKLFF. Full variable domain (remainder filled in from reference TRBV7-9 and TRBJ1-4): DTGVSQNPRHKITKRGQNVTFRCDPISEHNRLYWYRQTLGQGPEFLTYFQNEAQLEKSRLLSDRFSAERPKGSFSTLEIQRTEQGDSAMYLCASSLEGIKFEKLFFGSGTQLSVL.

The J gene is TRBJ2-3, the V gene TRBV30; 9 bases are a match to TRBD2. Losses at the gene ends were 2 bases for V and 8 bases for J; bases not matched to a gene: 5. The CDR3 is 13 amino acids. Germline V gene data show CDR1 as GTSNPN and CDR2 as SVGIG (reference sequence). The CDR3 DNA reads as TGTGCCTGGAGTAGCGGGGGGCTCTCTACGCAGTATTTT. It specifies CAWSSGGLSTQYF.

This chain links TRBV6-5 with TRBJ1-1, with D maybe TRBD1 (6 bases). V was clipped by 4 bases and J by 0 bases, with 15 bases between them. The germline gives CDR1 MNHEY, CDR2 SVGAGI. CDR3 size: 16 residues. CDR3 protein: CASSSLGGPMNTEAFF. As DNA, the CDR3 is TGTGCCAGCAGTTCCCTGGGGGGGCCGATGAACACTGAAGCTTTCTTT.

This chain links TRBV15 with TRBJ2-7, with a tentative D call TRBD1 (5 bases). The V gene lost 8 bases and the J gene lost 0 bases, with 11 bases spanning the gap. CDR3 length equals 13 residues. In germline, CDR1 is LNHNV, CDR2 YYDKDF (reference sequence). As DNA, the CDR3 is TGTGCCACCTCCCACAGGTTCTCCTACGAGCAGTACTTC. This codes for CATSHRFSYEQYF.

The genes are TRBV28 and TRBJ2-3, with D hard to call. Trimming removed 7 bases from V and 2 bases from J, with 19 bases in between. CDR1 is MDHEN and CDR2 is SYDVKM in the germline V gene. The CDR3 extends over 16 amino acids. In DNA form, the CDR3 reads TGTGCCAGCATCTCCGAACGTGGGGTTTACACAGATACGCAGTATTTT. It encodes CASISERGVYTDTQYF. Together with reference TRBV28 and TRBJ2-3, the CDR3 gives the full variable domain: DVKVTQSSRYLVKRTGEKVFLECVQDMDHENMFWYRQDPGLGLRLIYFSYDVKMKEKGDIPEGYSVSREKKERFSLILESASTNQTSMYLCASISERGVYTDTQYFGPGTRLTVL.

The V call is TRBV18, the J call TRBJ1-5, with D maybe TRBD1 (5 bases). The CDR3 consists of 16 residues. V dropped 1 base and J dropped 2 bases, with 12 bases sitting between them. Germline V gene data show CDR1 as KGHSH and CDR2 as LQKENI. The CDR3 nucleotides read TGTGCCAGCTCACCACAGTCCGGGGGTGGCAATCAGCCCCAGCATTTT. This gives the protein CASSPQSGGGNQPQHF.

This clone was counted between two and nine times. The chain couples TRBV3-1 (or the pseudogene TRBV3-2) to TRBJ1-6; D is unclear. The CDR3 runs to 18 residues. The V end lost 0 bases, the J end lost 3 bases, and 15 bases lay between the germline ends. Germline CDR1 LGHDT, CDR2 YNNKEL (reference sequence). For the CDR3, the DNA is TGTGCCAGCAGCCAAGATGCCAGGACTCATCACTATAATTCACCCCTCCACTTT. Translated: CASSQDARTHHYNSPLHF.

The chain has TRBV4-1 and TRBJ2-1; 11 nucleotides align to TRBD2. This CDR3 is built from 16 residues. The J segment lost 9 bases and the V segment lost 1 base, leaving 8 bases of the junction unmatched. CDR1 MGHRA and CDR2 YSYEKL come from the germline V gene. Here the CDR3 reads CASSQVGSGGAFEQFF. As DNA, the CDR3 is TGCGCCAGCAGCCAAGTGGGTAGCGGGGGGGCCTTTGAGCAGTTCTTC.

The rearrangement links TRBV5-6 to TRBJ2-3, with 8 bases aligning to TRBD2. Germline CDR1 SGHDT, CDR2 YYEEEE. Losses at the gene ends were 0 bases for V and 4 bases for J; bases not matched to a gene: 4. This CDR3 has 15 amino acids. CDR3 DNA sequence: TGTGCCAGCAGCTTGGCGGGGGGGCCATCAGATACGCAGTATTTT. This sequence encodes CASSLAGGPSDTQYF.